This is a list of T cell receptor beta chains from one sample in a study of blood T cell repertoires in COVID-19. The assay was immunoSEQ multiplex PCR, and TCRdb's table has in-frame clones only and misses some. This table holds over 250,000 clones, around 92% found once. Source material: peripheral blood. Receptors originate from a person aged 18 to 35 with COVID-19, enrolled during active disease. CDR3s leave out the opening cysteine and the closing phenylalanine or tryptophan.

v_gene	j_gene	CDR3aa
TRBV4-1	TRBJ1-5	ASSQAQGDQPQH
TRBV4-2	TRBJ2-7	ASSQNLAYEQY
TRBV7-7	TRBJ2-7	ASSPLGLGAYEQY
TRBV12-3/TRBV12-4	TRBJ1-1	ASSWTENTEAF
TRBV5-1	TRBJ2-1	ASSSTSGNYNEQF
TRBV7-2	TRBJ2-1	ASSLLAGVNEQF
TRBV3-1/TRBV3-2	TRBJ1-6	ASSHQGLSSYNSPLH
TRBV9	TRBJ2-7	ASSPGSLTSYEQY
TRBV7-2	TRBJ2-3	ASSRRLAGTTDTQY
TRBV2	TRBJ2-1	ASRMEGREGPNEQF
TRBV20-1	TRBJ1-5	SASLPVQFNQPQH
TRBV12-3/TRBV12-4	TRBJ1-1	ASRPTGFQAF
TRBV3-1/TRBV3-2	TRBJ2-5	ASSQEGGTGETQY
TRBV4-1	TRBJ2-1	ASSRGGAYNEQF
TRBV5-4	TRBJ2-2	ASSLNPRVPGELF